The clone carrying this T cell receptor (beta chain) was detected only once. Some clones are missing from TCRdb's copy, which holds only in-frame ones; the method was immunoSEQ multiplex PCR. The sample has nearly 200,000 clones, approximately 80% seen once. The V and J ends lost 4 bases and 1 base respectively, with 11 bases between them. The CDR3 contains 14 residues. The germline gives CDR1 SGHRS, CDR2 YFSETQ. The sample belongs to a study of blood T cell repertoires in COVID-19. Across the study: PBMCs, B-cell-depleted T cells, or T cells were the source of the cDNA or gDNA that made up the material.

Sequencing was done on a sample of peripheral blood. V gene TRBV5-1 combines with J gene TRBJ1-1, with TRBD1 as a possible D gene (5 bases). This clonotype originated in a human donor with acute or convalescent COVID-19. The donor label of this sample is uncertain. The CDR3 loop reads CASSESTANTEAFF. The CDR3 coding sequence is TGCGCCAGCAGCGAATCGACAGCGAACACTGAAGCTTTCTTT.